One and the same sample provided the 2 T cell receptor beta chains below, sequenced in a study of monozygotic twins with cystic fibrosis. TCRdb keeps only in-frame clones here, not all; method: immunoSEQ multiplex PCR. This table has around 36,000 clones, more than 60% appearing once. Sequenced input: blood. The receptors come from a girl under 18 with cystic fibrosis.

The CDR3 nucleotides read TGTGCCAGCAGCTTAGGAGGGGGCTCTATGGAGACCCAGTACTTC. Its translation: CASSLGGGSMETQYF. This chain uses TRBV7-2 with TRBJ2-5, with TRBD1 matching over 7 bases. Germline CDR1 is SGHTA and CDR2 is FQGNSA. V shed 1 base, J shed 5 bases, and the junction held 7 bases outside the gene matches. The CDR3 spans 15 residues.

This clone was picked up a small number of times. The rearrangement uses TRBV30 and TRBJ1-1, with D maybe TRBD1 (5 bases). Germline V gives CDR1 GTSNPN, CDR2 SVGIG (reference sequence). The V end was cut by 0 bases, the J end by 0 bases, with 8 bases between. The CDR3 length is 14 residues. The CDR3 here is CAWSVDSLNTEAFF. CDR3 DNA sequence: TGTGCCTGGAGTGTAGACAGCTTGAACACTGAAGCTTTCTTT.